Listed below are T cell receptor beta chains from one sample, sequenced in a study of blood T cells in healthy people across ages. TCRdb reprocessed the 5' RACE reads via MiXCR and lists one record per CDR3 protein. The data contain about 1.8 million distinct CDR3 sequences, approximately 50% of them singletons. Specimen: blood. The receptors were sampled from a woman aged 40 to 50 in good health. CDR3s include the opening cysteine and the closing phenylalanine or tryptophan.

TRBJ1-2 | TRBV29-1 | 11 | CSDRGAAGYTF
TRBJ2-1 | TRBV20-1 | 13 | CSALDYPGETQFF
TRBJ2-5 | TRBV12-3/TRBV12-4 | 14 | CASSLTGAKETQYF
. | TRBV4-2 | 15 | CASSQDEGKTYEQYF
TRBJ2-6 | TRBV7-3 | 20 | CASSLTLDSGGASGANVLTF
TRBJ2-7 | TRBV4-2 | 16 | CASSLPGAGGSYEQYF
TRBJ2-5 | TRBV5-1 | 15 | CASSLSNLVAETQYF
TRBJ2-3 | TRBV18 | 12 | CASPNPTNTQYF
. | TRBV4-2 | 15 | CASSQSGGLSNEQYF
TRBJ2-5 | TRBV10-3 | 16 | CAISEESGRAWETQYF
TRBJ2-1 | TRBV28 | 14 | CASSFGGRSCEQFF
TRBJ2-5 | TRBV4-3 | 16 | CASSQGFRSQQETQYF
TRBJ2-5 | TRBV14 | 15 | CASSPTGTPQETQYF
TRBJ2-3 | TRBV6-5 | 15 | CASSYSTGRADTQYF
TRBJ2-7 | TRBV27 | 14 | CASSHVRGGYEQYF
TRBJ1-4 | TRBV2 | 15 | CASSEALRAYEKLFF
TRBJ2-1 | TRBV5-1 | 15 | CASSLAGQSHNEQFF
TRBJ2-7 | TRBV7-2 | 14 | CASSSGQTRGPQYF
TRBJ2-5 | TRBV20-1 | 15 | CSARLERGAGETQYF
TRBJ2-7 | TRBV30 | 12 | CAWKIQNYEQYF
TRBJ2-4 | TRBV11-2 | 17 | CASSLFGPDLAKNIQYF
TRBJ2-7 | TRBV3-1 | 19 | CASSQVTPAWVICSYEQYF
TRBJ2-7 | TRBV29-1 | 11 | CSVEAGTGQYF
TRBJ1-5 | TRBV5-1 | 15 | CASSLEGDRDQPQHF
TRBJ2-5 | TRBV24-1 | 15 | CATSDSGTGKETQYF
TRBJ2-5 | TRBV29-1 | 12 | CSGIRGQETQYF
TRBJ1-6 | TRBV7-2 | 16 | CASSLEVGTGNSPLHF
TRBJ2-5 | TRBV15 | 17 | CATSELRTSGNQETQYF
. | TRBV12-3/TRBV12-4 | 15 | CASSFEGAKIGEQYF
TRBJ2-5 | TRBV4-2 | 17 | CASSQDGPRGTKETQYF
TRBJ2-5 | TRBV20-1 | 12 | CSAGGPGETQYF
TRBJ2-1 | TRBV6-2/TRBV6-3 | 17 | CASSPAKGLAGGIEQFF
TRBJ1-5 | TRBV20-1 | 15 | CSARGGALSNQPQHF